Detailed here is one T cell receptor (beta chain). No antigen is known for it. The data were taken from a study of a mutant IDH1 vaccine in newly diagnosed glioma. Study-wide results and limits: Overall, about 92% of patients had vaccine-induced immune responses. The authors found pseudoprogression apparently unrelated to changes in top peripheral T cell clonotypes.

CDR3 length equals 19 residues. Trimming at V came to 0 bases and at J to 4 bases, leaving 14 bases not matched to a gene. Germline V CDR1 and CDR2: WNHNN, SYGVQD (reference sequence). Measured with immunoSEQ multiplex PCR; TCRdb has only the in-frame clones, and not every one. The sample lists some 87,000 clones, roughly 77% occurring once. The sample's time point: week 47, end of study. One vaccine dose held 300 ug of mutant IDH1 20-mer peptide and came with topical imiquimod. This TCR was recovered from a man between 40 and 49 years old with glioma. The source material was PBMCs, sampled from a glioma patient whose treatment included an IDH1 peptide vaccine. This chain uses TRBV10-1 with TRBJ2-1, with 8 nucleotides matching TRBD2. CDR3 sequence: CASSESRDGGALSYNEQFF. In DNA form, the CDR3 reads TGCGCCAGCAGTGAGTCGAGGGACGGGGGGGCCCTGTCTTACAATGAGCAGTTCTTC.